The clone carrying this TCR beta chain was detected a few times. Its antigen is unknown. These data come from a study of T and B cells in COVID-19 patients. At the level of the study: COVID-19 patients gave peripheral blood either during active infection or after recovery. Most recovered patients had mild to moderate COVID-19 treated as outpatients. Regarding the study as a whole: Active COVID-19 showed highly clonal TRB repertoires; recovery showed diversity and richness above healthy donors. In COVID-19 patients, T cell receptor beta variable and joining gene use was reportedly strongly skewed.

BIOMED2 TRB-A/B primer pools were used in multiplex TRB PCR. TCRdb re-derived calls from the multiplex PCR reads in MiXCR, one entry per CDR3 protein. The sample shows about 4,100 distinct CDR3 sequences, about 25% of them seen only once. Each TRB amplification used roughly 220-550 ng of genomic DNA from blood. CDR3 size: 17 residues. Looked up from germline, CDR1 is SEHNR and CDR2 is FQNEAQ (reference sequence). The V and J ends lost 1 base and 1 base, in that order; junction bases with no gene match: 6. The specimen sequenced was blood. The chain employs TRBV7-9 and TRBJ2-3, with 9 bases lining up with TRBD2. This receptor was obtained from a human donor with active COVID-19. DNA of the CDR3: TGTGCCAGCAGCTTAGAAGGGGAGCGGGAGGGCACAGATACGCAGTATTTT. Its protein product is CASSLEGEREGTDTQYF.